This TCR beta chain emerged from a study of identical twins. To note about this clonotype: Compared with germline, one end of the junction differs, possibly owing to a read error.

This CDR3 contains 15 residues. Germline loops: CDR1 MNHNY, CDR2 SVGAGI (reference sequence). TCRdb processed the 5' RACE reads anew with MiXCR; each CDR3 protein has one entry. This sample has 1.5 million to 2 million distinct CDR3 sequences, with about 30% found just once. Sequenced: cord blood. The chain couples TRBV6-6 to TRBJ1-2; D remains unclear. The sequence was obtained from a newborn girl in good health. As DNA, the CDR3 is TGTGTCAGCAGTTACTCTCCAGTCCCCTCCTATGGCTACACCTTC. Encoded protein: CVSSYSPVPSYGYTF.